This TCR beta chain derives from a study of blood T cells in healthy people across ages (dated by TCRdb to about 2015). At the level of the whole study: In model experiments, template switching captured roughly one uniquely barcoded TCR beta cDNA molecule for every two T cells. Using the same blood draw, the study looked at two additional independent replicas of 1 million unique cDNA reads for two donors, one aged 18 to 30 and the other aged 80 or older. Donors were grouped into four age groups: young (average 16 years), middle-aged (39), aged (about 60) and long-lived (82). Using deep sequencing normalized with unique cDNA molecular identifiers, the study measured how TCR beta repertoire diversity changes with age. To avoid experimental bias, donors of different ages were spread randomly across the sequencing lanes.

Libraries were built with 5' RACE. These reads were obtained on an Illumina HiSeq 2500. A second PCR of 7 to 11 cycles was performed with a sample-barcoded 5' primer and a J-beta primer mix. A template-switch 5' adaptor carrying 12 random nucleotides introduced a unique molecular identifier onto each TCR beta cDNA molecule. Each sample yielded at least 3 million CDR3-containing paired-end reads. First-strand cDNA was synthesized from all RNA with the Mint cDNA synthesis kit, primed by a TRBC-specific oligonucleotide. All cDNA was treated with uracil-DNA glycosylase and then went through a first 18-cycle PCR with the universal primers M1SS and BC2_uni_R. The study's own analysis went as follows. For normalization, 1 million high-quality reads, each with a distinct molecular identifier, were randomly selected from each sample. Instead of being binned into consensus sequences, reads with shared molecular identifiers were discarded. MiTCR, run with a Q25 quality threshold and the strictest error-elimination algorithm, handled CDR3 identification, clonotype clustering and error correction. A nonparametric unseen species model using Euler transformation provided a lower-bound estimate of total TCR beta diversity. TCRdb handled the public reads itself, with Q25 trimming in fastp and clone calling in MiXCR, and kept productive beta chains. For every CDR3 protein sequence, its rows merge into one entry that carries the most common genes and DNA. What appears here as the V and J calls and clone size reflects TCRdb's work, not the paper's. In this sample the table shows about 780,000 distinct CDR3 sequences, 35% to 60% of which occur a single time. Of the sample, 15% to 20% falls within the top ten clones.

V drops 4 bases and J drops 5 bases, leaving 11 bases in between. The CDR3 runs 14 amino acids, cysteine and phenylalanine included. The only DNA kept is the CDR3, 42 bases in frame from the first base. CDR1 is given as KGHDR and CDR2 as SFDVKD, both from the germline V gene. The approximately 39 donors, aged about 6 to 100 years, were systemically healthy Caucasian individuals from Russia. Approximately 11 milliliters of peripheral blood were drawn from each donor into EDTA-treated Vacutainer tubes. PBMCs were isolated by Ficoll-Paque density-gradient centrifugation, with at least 6 million obtained per sample. Trizol reagent was used to extract total RNA from the PBMCs, yielding at least 6 micrograms per sample. Naive CD45RAhigh/CD27high T cell percentages were measured by flow cytometry on a PBMC aliquot from every donor. As concerns this clonotype: Its antigen is currently not known. No clone much larger than this one lies a single base away; base qualities are absent.

Here is what the overall study found, with its caveats: Estimates of total diversity from one million sequenced T cells were regarded as lower bounds and underestimates. Compared with the aged group, more naive CD4+ T cells, fewer expanded clones and increased TCR diversity were shown by the long-lived group, suggesting age selection. A strong correlation was found between observed TCR beta diversity and the percentage of naive T cells measured by flow cytometry. Donor CMV infection status was unknown, potentially confounding age-related changes in expanded clonotypes. Observed TCR beta diversity per million T cells fell roughly linearly with age, and a significant reduction was already apparent by age about 38. Bulk unsorted PBMC profiling prevented conclusive comparison of naive and antigen-experienced compartments.

The receptor chain draws on TRBV24-1 and TRBJ2-1; no D gene call is confident. Sequencing was performed on blood. This TCR derives from an older man in good health. This receptor has the CDR3 CATSDLTLNNEQFF. The sequence in DNA is TGTGCCACCAGTGACCTGACTCTAAACAATGAGCAGTTCTTC.